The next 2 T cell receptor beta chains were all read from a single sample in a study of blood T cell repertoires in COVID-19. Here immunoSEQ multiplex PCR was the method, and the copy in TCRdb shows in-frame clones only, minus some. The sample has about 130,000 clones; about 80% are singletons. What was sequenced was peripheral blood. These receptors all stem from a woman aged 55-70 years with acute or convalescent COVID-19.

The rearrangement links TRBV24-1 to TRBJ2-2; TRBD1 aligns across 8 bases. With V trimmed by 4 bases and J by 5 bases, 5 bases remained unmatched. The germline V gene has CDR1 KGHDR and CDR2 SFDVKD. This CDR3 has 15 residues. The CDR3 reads CATSDWGQETGELFF. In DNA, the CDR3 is TGTGCCACCAGTGACTGGGGACAGGAAACCGGGGAGCTGTTTTTT.

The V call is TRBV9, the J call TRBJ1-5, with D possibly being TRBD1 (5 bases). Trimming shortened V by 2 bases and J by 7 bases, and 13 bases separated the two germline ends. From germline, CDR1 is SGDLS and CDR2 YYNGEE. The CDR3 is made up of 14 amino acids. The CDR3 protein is CASSVGGGNQPQHF. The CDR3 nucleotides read TGTGCCAGCAGCGTTGGGGGGGGGAACCAGCCCCAGCATTTT.